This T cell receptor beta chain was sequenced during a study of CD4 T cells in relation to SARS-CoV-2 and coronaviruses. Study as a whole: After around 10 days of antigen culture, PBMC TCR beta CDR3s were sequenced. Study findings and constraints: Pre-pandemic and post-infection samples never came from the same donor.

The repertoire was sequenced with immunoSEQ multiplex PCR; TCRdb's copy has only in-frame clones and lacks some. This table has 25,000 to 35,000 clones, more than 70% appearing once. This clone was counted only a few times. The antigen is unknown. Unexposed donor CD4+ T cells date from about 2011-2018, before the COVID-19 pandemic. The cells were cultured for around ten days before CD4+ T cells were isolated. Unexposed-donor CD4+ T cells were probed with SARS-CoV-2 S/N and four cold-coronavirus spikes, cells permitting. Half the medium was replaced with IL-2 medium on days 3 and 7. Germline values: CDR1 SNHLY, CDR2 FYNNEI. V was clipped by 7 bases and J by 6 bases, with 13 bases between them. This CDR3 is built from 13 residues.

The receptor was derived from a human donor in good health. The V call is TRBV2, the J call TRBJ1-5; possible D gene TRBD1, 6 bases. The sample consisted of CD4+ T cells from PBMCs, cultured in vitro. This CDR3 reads CASTQGIRQPQHF. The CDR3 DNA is TGTGCCAGCACCCAGGGGATCCGTCAGCCCCAGCATTTT.